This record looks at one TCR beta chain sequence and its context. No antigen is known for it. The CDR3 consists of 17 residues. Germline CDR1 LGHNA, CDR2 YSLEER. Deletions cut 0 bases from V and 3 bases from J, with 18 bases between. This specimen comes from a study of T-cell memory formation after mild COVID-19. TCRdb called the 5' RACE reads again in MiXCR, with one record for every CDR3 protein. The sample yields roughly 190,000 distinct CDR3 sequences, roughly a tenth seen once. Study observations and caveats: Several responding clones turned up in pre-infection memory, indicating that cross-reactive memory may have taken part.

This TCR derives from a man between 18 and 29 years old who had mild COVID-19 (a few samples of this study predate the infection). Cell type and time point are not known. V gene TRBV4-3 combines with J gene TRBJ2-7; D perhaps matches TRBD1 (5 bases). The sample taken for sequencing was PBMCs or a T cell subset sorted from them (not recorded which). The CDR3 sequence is CASSQETGAAQGYEQYF. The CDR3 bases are TGCGCCAGCAGCCAAGAAACTGGGGCGGCCCAGGGCTACGAGCAGTACTTC.